This T cell receptor (beta chain) was observed in a study of tumor-infiltrating lymphocytes in localized non-small cell lung cancer. Study at large: Some samples were collected after neoadjuvant chemotherapy; smokers, never-smokers and several histologies were included. Study results and caveats: Only some patients had TCR sequencing, depending on available tissue. No link was found between tumor T-cell fraction and recurrence-free survival.

Generated by immunoSEQ multiplex PCR, the TCRdb table keeps only in-frame clones and is missing some. The data show 21,000 or so clones, roughly 80% seen once. As for this clone: No antigen is known for it.

The CDR3 consists of 18 residues. V shed 6 bases, J shed 0 bases, and the junction held 13 bases outside the gene matches. Germline assignment: CDR1 MNHEY and CDR2 SMNVEV (reference sequence). Source material: lung tumor tissue. The receptor's source is a human donor with non-small cell lung cancer. The J gene is TRBJ2-2, the V gene TRBV27; 7 positions match TRBD1. CDR3 DNA sequence: TGTGCCAGCAGACCCGAACAGGGGAAGTGGGCGAACACCGGGGAGCTGTTTTTT. This codes for CASRPEQGKWANTGELFF.